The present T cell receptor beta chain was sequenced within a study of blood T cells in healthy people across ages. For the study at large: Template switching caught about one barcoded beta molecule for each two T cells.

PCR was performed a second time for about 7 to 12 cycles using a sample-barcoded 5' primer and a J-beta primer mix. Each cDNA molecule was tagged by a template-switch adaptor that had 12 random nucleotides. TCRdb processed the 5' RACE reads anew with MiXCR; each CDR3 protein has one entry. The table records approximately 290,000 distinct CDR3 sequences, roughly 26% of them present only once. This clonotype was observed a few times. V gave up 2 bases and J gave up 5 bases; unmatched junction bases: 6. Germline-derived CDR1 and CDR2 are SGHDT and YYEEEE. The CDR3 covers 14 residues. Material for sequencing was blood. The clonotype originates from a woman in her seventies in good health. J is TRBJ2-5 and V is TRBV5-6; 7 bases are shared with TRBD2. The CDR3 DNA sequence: TGTGCCAGCAGCTTCGGGGGGAGGGTTGAGACCCAGTACTTC. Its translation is CASSFGGRVETQYF.